These 5 T cell receptor beta chains share one sample of origin, sequenced in a study of beta chain features in type 1 diabetes. Every bit of the isolated RNA underwent reverse transcription, so sequencing read expressed TCRB transcripts. Data came from immunoSEQ multiplex PCR; TCRdb stores just in-frame clones and leaves some out. The sample comprises roughly 500,000 clones, about an eighth of which are singletons, and around 0.05% rests with the top ten. The sample was naive CD4+ T cells from blood. The source is a young woman in good health.

The CDR3 sequence: CASSYETNYGYTF. The CDR3, as DNA: TGTGCCAGCAGTTATGAGACTAACTATGGCTACACCTTC. V gene TRBV6-5 combines with J gene TRBJ1-2, with D uncertain. V was pared by 3 bases and J by 0 bases, with 5 bases between. The CDR3 is 13 residues long. The germline gives CDR1 MNHEY, CDR2 SVGAGI.

This clone was recorded a few times. The V and J genes are TRBV28 and TRBJ1-2; maybe TRBD1 (6 bases). CDR1 is MDHEN, CDR2 SYDVKM, per germline. The CDR3 runs to 15 residues. The V end lost 8 bases, the J end lost 7 bases, and 23 bases lay between the germline ends. For the CDR3, the DNA is TGTGCCAGCGCACCTCCGAACAGGGCCAATGGTGGCTACACCTTC. The encoded protein is CASAPPNRANGGYTF.

This clone appeared a few times. The chain joins TRBV7-2 to TRBJ2-3; 9 positions match TRBD2. Trimming at V came to 10 bases and at J to 5 bases, leaving 10 bases not matched to a gene. The CDR3 has 14 residues. Germline values: CDR1 SGHTA, CDR2 FQGNSA. The CDR3 DNA follows: TGTGCCATTGGCGGCGGGAGGGTTGGAGATACGCAGTATTTT. Protein sequence: CAIGGGRVGDTQYF.

The CDR3 reads CASRLGTPQETQYF. The CDR3 region has the DNA TGTGCCAGCAGACTCGGGACACCTCAAGAGACCCAGTACTTC. This rearrangement joins TRBV7-9 to TRBJ2-5, with a tentative D call TRBD1 (6 bases). This CDR3 is 14 amino acids long. Germline CDR1 reads SEHNR; CDR2 reads FQNEAQ (reference sequence). With 6 bases removed from V and 2 bases from J, the gap between germline ends came to 13 bases.

This clone came up a few times. The chain is built from TRBV5-6 and TRBJ2-1; 8 positions agree with TRBD1. The ends lost 0 bases at V and 7 bases at J; junction bases unmatched: 6. Germline V CDR1 and CDR2: SGHDT, YYEEEE. CDR3 length: 15 amino acids. The CDR3 sequence is CASSLVETGVNEQFF. The CDR3 DNA is TGTGCCAGCAGCTTGGTTGAGACAGGGGTTAATGAGCAGTTCTTC.